This T cell receptor beta chain was profiled in a study of blood T cell repertoires in COVID-19. Cohort placement rested on clinical history that participants reported themselves. Sequencing was performed with immunoSEQ multiplex PCR; in TCRdb, only in-frame clones are kept and a portion is missing. This table has hundreds of thousands of clones, around 87% appearing once. Sequences were obtained from PBMCs or T cells enriched from blood (not recorded which). This clonotype was obtained from a woman under 30 with acute COVID-19.

CDR3 nucleotides: TGTGCCAGCAGCCAGTTAACTAGCACAGATACGCAGTATTTT. Amino acid sequence: CASSQLTSTDTQYF. The chain employs TRBV3-1 (or the pseudogene TRBV3-2) and TRBJ2-3; no clear D gene. Germline CDR1 reads LGHDT; CDR2 reads YNNKEL (reference sequence). The CDR3 covers 14 residues. The ends were cut back, 3 bases at V and 0 bases at J, with 7 bases in the middle.